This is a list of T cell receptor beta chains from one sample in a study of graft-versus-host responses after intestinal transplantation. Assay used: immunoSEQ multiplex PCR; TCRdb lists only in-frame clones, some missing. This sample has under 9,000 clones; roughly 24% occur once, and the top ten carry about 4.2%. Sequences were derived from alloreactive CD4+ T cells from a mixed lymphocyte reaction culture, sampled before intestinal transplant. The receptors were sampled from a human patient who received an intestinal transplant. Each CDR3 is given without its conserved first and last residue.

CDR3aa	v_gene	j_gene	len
ASSLTGFEQY	TRBV18	TRBJ2-7	10
ASSSLSEDTEAF	TRBV18	TRBJ1-1	12
ASSPSASYEQY	TRBV18	TRBJ2-7	11
AISDPGSPNTEAF	TRBV10-3	TRBJ1-1	13
ASSVGPGRGRAKNIQY	TRBV9	TRBJ2-4	16
ASTPGGGFSEQF	TRBV6-6	TRBJ2-1	12
ASSYTGTGGYEQY	TRBV6-5	TRBJ2-7	13
ARRNTEAF	TRBV12-5	TRBJ1-1	8
ASSVSTAINQPQH	TRBV6-5	TRBJ1-5	13
ASSTPGPSYGYT	TRBV28	TRBJ1-2	12
ASSFLGGPYEQY	TRBV11-3	TRBJ2-7	12
ASSFASGRSGSEQY	TRBV7-3	TRBJ2-7	14
ASSRTSYSNQPQH	TRBV6-5	TRBJ1-5	13
ASSLEGYSGNTIY	TRBV5-1	TRBJ1-3	13
ASSETRQGLRAF	TRBV6-1	TRBJ1-1	12
ASSKAKGQGELRSEKLF	TRBV21-1	TRBJ1-4	17
ASSYSRNTEAF	TRBV6-6	TRBJ1-1	11
ASSSDRGRVAL	TRBV6-5	TRBJ2-1	11
AWEHTGKVPEAF	TRBV30	TRBJ1-1	12
ASSMRKGDYPFRGELF	TRBV19	TRBJ2-2	16
ASSPYSGTGGTGELF	TRBV5-4	TRBJ2-2	15
ASMRGQGETQY	TRBV6-1	TRBJ2-5	11
ASSPQGPRSNQPQH	TRBV18	TRBJ1-5	14
ASSPYNEQF	TRBV7-7	TRBJ2-1	9
ASSLVVGVPDTQY	TRBV7-2	TRBJ2-3	13
ASSPRTDRSQY	TRBV27	TRBJ2-3	11
ASSLYHSTYEQY	TRBV28	TRBJ2-7	12
ATSRATASPLH	TRBV15	TRBJ1-6	11
ASSFVPHTEAF	TRBV7-9	TRBJ1-1	11
ASSVNRGREKLF	TRBV6-9	TRBJ1-4	12
ASSNSGYEQY	TRBV7-6	TRBJ2-7	10
SAGRDYEQY	TRBV20-1	TRBJ2-7	9
ASSLVLGASTYEQY	TRBV5-7	TRBJ2-7	14
ASSLARQGVKLF	TRBV7-3	TRBJ1-4	12
ASSFPGLAGADEQF	TRBV28	TRBJ2-1	14
ASSATGAGELF	TRBV5-1	TRBJ2-2	11
ASSLLGLASYEQY	TRBV7-2	TRBJ2-7	13
ASSSGIYEQY	TRBV18	TRBJ2-7	10
ASSADMVGNQPQH	TRBV6-1	TRBJ1-5	13
AWSVRGDQPQH	TRBV30	TRBJ1-5	11
ASSLGTSGGTDTQY	TRBV11-2	TRBJ2-3	14
SEGTGATDTQY	TRBV29-1	TRBJ2-3	11
ASSLMAGLSGNTIY	TRBV7-8	TRBJ1-3	14
ASSLDRRRDNEQF	TRBV11-2	TRBJ2-1	13
AISAVGRGGYT	TRBV10-3	TRBJ1-2	11
ASSYSLAGVYEQY	TRBV6-5	TRBJ2-7	13
ASSFFADGSNQPQH	TRBV28	TRBJ1-5	14
ASTHPGLVGNEQF	TRBV6-6	TRBJ2-1	13
ASSSDRAKNIQY	TRBV6-6	TRBJ2-4	12
AWNGRTGAPTAYEQY	TRBV30	TRBJ2-7	15
ASSPGTEAF	TRBV7-9	TRBJ1-1	9
ASSRALGFSSTDTQY	TRBV7-9	TRBJ2-3	15